What follows are 25 T cell receptor beta chains derived from one specimen sequenced in a study of T cell responses to AZD1222 COVID-19 vaccine. The table came from immunoSEQ multiplex PCR; TCRdb's copy has only in-frame clones and leaves some out. This table has 150,000 to 180,000 clones, 90% appearing once. Material: peripheral blood, obtained on day 0 of AZD1222 vaccination. The receptors were gathered from an adult in good health.

The gene calls are TRBV11-2 and TRBJ2-4, with a possible D match to TRBD1 (5 bases). In germline, CDR1 is SGHAT, CDR2 FQNNGV. The CDR3 contains 19 residues. V gave up 0 bases and J gave up 0 bases, with 18 bases separating them. CDR3 region: CASSLDLQVYPLAKNIQYF. The CDR3 nucleotides are TGTGCCAGCAGCTTAGACCTACAGGTTTACCCGTTAGCCAAAAACATTCAGTACTTC.

The chain is built from TRBV24-1 and TRBJ2-3; TRBD2 might be the D (6 bases). CDR3 length: 15 residues. Germline V gene sequence: CDR1 KGHDR, CDR2 SFDVKD. V lost 5 bases, J lost 0 bases, and 11 bases lay in between. As DNA, the CDR3 is TGTGCCACCAGTGCTAGCGATACTAGCACAGATACGCAGTATTTT. Encoded protein: CATSASDTSTDTQYF.

The J gene is TRBJ2-1, the V gene TRBV29-1; D gene ambiguous. Germline loops: CDR1 SQVTM, CDR2 ANQGSEA. V was cut by 4 bases and J by 0 bases, with 7 bases left in between. The length of the CDR3 is 13 residues. CDR3 bases: TGCAGCGTTGTTGGGGTCTCCTACAATGAGCAGTTCTTC. Translated: CSVVGVSYNEQFF.

The chain employs TRBV2 and TRBJ2-3; the match to TRBD1 covers 10 bases. The CDR3 is 13 amino acids. Per the germline V gene, CDR1 is SNHLY and CDR2 is FYNNEI. V lost 10 bases, J lost 3 bases, and 4 bases stayed unmatched. CDR3 in amino acids: CATGQGGTDTQYF. As DNA, the CDR3 is TGTGCCACAGGACAGGGGGGAACAGATACGCAGTATTTT.

The chain uses TRBV7-2 and TRBJ2-1; D possibly corresponds to TRBD2 (5 bases). Trimming shortened V by 2 bases and J by 0 bases, and 11 bases separated the two germline ends. Germline V gene data show CDR1 as SGHTA and CDR2 as FQGNSA. The CDR3 has 16 residues. CDR3 in amino acids: CASSLIRGYSYNEQFF. For the CDR3, the DNA is TGTGCCAGCAGCTTAATCCGCGGGTACTCCTACAATGAGCAGTTCTTC.

The chain employs TRBV5-6 and TRBJ1-1; possible D gene TRBD1, 5 bases. Germline values: CDR1 SGHDT, CDR2 YYEEEE. This CDR3 is 12 amino acids long. Trimming cost V 7 bases and J 1 base, with 8 bases left between them. The CDR3 reads CASGTRNTEAFF. The CDR3 DNA follows: TGTGCCAGCGGGACGAGGAACACTGAAGCTTTCTTT.

The chain is built from TRBV24-1 and TRBJ2-2; 8 bases map to TRBD2. After removal of 7 bases from V and 0 bases from J, the junction contained 0 bases not matched to a gene. Germline CDR1 is KGHDR and CDR2 is SFDVKD. The CDR3 length is 14 residues. The CDR3 coding sequence is TGTGCCACCAGGGGACTAGCGAACACCGGGGAGCTGTTTTTT. Translated, it gives CATRGLANTGELFF.

V usage is TRBV18 and J usage is TRBJ1-2; tentative D call: TRBD1 (5 bases). V dropped 2 bases and J dropped 4 bases, with 11 bases sitting between them. Germline CDR1 reads KGHSH; CDR2 reads LQKENI. CDR3 length: 14 residues. The CDR3 loop is CASSPSGMSYGYTF. The CDR3 region has the DNA TGTGCCAGCTCACCATCAGGGATGAGCTATGGCTACACCTTC.

This sequence joins TRBV28 and TRBJ1-6; D unresolved. The CDR3 runs to 13 residues. The ends were cut back, 10 bases at V and 0 bases at J, with 7 bases in the middle. Germline V lookup: CDR1 MDHEN, CDR2 SYDVKM. CDR3 in amino acids: CATASSYNSPLHF. The CDR3 DNA reads TGTGCCACGGCGAGCTCCTATAATTCACCCCTCCACTTT.

The genes are TRBV29-1 and TRBJ2-3, with D perhaps matching TRBD2 (5 bases). Germline V gene lookup returns CDR1 SQVTM and CDR2 ANQGSEA. The CDR3 loop spans 13 amino acids. With 4 bases removed from V and 2 bases from J, the gap between germline ends came to 10 bases. CDR3 residues: CSVVGLNTDTQYF. CDR3 nucleotides: TGCAGCGTTGTAGGACTTAACACAGATACGCAGTATTTT.

CDR3 nucleotides: TGTGCCAGCAGTGGGGGATACCTTCTAGCCAAAAACATTCAGTACTTC. This codes for CASSGGYLLAKNIQYF. J is TRBJ2-4 and V is TRBV28; D could derive from TRBD1 or TRBD2 (5 bases each). Per the germline V gene, CDR1 is MDHEN and CDR2 is SYDVKM. V was shortened by 5 bases and J by 0 bases, with 14 bases between the two germline ends. The CDR3 runs to 16 residues.

This chain links TRBV24-1 with TRBJ1-2; no firm D call. There are 11 residues in the CDR3. V gave up 5 bases and J gave up 5 bases, with 5 bases separating them. Germline V gene lookup returns CDR1 KGHDR and CDR2 SFDVKD. Here the CDR3 reads CATSGGYGYTF. The CDR3 nucleotides read TGTGCCACCAGTGGAGGGTATGGCTACACCTTC.

Comments on this clone: This sample also contains other DNA sequences that code for the same CDR3. The chain carries TRBV7-3 and TRBJ1-2, with a possible D match to TRBD1 (6 bases). CDR1 and CDR2 (germline): SGHTA, FQGTGA. The length of the CDR3 is 13 residues. V dropped 0 bases and J dropped 5 bases, with 7 bases sitting between them. CDR3 loop: CASSLTQGYGYTF. For the CDR3, the DNA is TGTGCCAGCAGCTTAACGCAGGGGTATGGCTACACCTTC.

J is TRBJ2-3 and V is TRBV4-1; D remains ambiguous. Trimming took 0 bases from V and 1 from J, leaving 8 bases between them. Germline V CDR1 and CDR2: MGHRA, YSYEKL. This CDR3 region has 15 residues. DNA for the CDR3: TGCGCCAGCAGCCAAGAACCGGCGGGCACAGATACGCAGTATTTT. This sequence encodes CASSQEPAGTDTQYF.

The V and J genes are TRBV7-3 and TRBJ1-1; maybe TRBD1 (6 bases). The germline V and J ends were trimmed by 5 bases and 1 base, with 14 bases remaining between them. The germline V gene has CDR1 SGHTA and CDR2 FQGTGA. This CDR3 has 15 residues. In nucleotides, the CDR3 is TGTGCCAGCAGCCATGGGCAGGGGACGAACACTGAAGCTTTCTTT. Translating gives CASSHGQGTNTEAFF.

The CDR3 loop reads CASSSRGLLSGNTIYF. The CDR3, as DNA: TGTGCCAGCAGCTCCCGGGGCCTGCTCTCTGGAAACACCATATATTTT. J is TRBJ1-3 and V is TRBV9; a possible D gene is TRBD1 (5 bases). The CDR3 is made up of 16 amino acids. V was pared by 4 bases and J by 0 bases, with 14 bases between. Germline CDR1 SGDLS, CDR2 YYNGEE.

The chain employs TRBV10-3 and TRBJ1-5; tentative D call: TRBD1 (6 bases). CDR1 and CDR2 from the germline V gene are ENHRY and SYGVKD. The CDR3 is made up of 16 amino acids. Trimming stripped 0 bases from V and 6 bases from J, with 15 bases between. The CDR3 sequence: CAISESIQGGTQPQHF. The CDR3 nucleotides are TGTGCCATCAGTGAGTCAATACAGGGCGGGACTCAGCCCCAGCATTTT.

J is TRBJ1-1 and V is TRBV6-5, with 8 bases matching TRBD1. Germline lookup yields CDR1 MNHEY and CDR2 SVGAGI. With 2 bases clipped from V and 11 bases from J, the junction kept 13 bases outside the gene matches. The CDR3 length is 15 residues. As DNA, the CDR3 is TGTGCCAGCAGTTACGACAGGGGCCGCCTCGGGGGTGCTTTCTTT. This sequence encodes CASSYDRGRLGGAFF.

The V gene is TRBV7-2, the J gene TRBJ2-3, with D possibly matching TRBD2 (6 bases). V lost 2 bases and J 2 bases, leaving 11 bases between the germline ends. Germline V gene data show CDR1 as SGHTA and CDR2 as FQGNSA. CDR3 size: 15 residues. The CDR3, as DNA: TGTGCCAGCAGCTTACTAGCGAGCATCACAGATACGCAGTATTTT. The encoded protein is CASSLLASITDTQYF.

The gene calls are TRBV10-3 and TRBJ2-1; unclear D gene. The CDR3 covers 13 residues. Per the germline V gene, CDR1 is ENHRY and CDR2 is SYGVKD. The germline V and J ends were trimmed by 0 bases and 9 bases, with 9 bases remaining between them. CDR3 in amino acids: CAISESSVTEQFF. DNA for the CDR3: TGTGCCATCAGTGAGTCGTCGGTTACTGAGCAGTTCTTC.

J is TRBJ2-1 and V is TRBV7-9; 9 nucleotides match TRBD1. V lost 8 bases, J lost 6 bases, and 11 bases stayed unmatched. CDR1 SEHNR and CDR2 FQNEAQ come from the germline V gene (reference sequence). CDR3 length equals 15 residues. CDR3 in DNA: TGTGCCAGCGGCCGAACTCCGGGACAGGGCAATGAGCAGTTCTTC. Its protein is CASGRTPGQGNEQFF.

V and J are TRBV28 and TRBJ1-5; TRBD1 matches 9 bases. V was pared by 6 bases and J by 1 base, with 4 bases of the junction left unmatched. From germline, CDR1 is MDHEN and CDR2 SYDVKM. This CDR3 is built from 15 residues. CDR3 nucleotides: TGTGCCAGCAGACCTGGACAGGGGAGCAATCAGCCCCAGCATTTT. Translating gives CASRPGQGSNQPQHF.

This clone turned up a few times. The chain joins TRBV18 to TRBJ1-3; the D is unclear. V lost 3 bases and J lost 0, with 21 bases in between. Per the germline V gene, CDR1 is KGHSH and CDR2 is LQKENI. This CDR3 comprises 19 residues. The chain's CDR3 is CASSPLGWAGAPSGNTIYF. As DNA, the CDR3 is TGTGCCAGCTCACCGTTAGGTTGGGCAGGAGCGCCCTCTGGAAACACCATATATTTT.

The chain uses TRBV3-1 (or the pseudogene TRBV3-2) and TRBJ2-2; 11 positions agree with TRBD2. Germline CDR1 reads LGHDT; CDR2 reads YNNKEL (reference sequence). The CDR3 runs to 17 residues. The V gene end was trimmed by 4 bases and the J gene end by 2 bases; junction bases not matched to a gene: 6. CDR3 coding DNA: TGTGCCAGCAGCCTCGGACTAGCGGGTGTTAACACCGGGGAGCTGTTTTTT. Protein: CASSLGLAGVNTGELFF.

The chain carries TRBV4-1 and TRBJ2-1, with TRBD2 matching over 11 bases. The V gene's germline CDR1 is MGHRA and CDR2 YSYEKL. The J segment lost 10 bases and the V segment lost 1 base, leaving 3 bases of the junction unmatched. The CDR3 length is 14 residues. The chain's CDR3 is CASSQVLAGGEQFF. The CDR3 region has the DNA TGCGCCAGCAGCCAAGTTCTAGCGGGAGGCGAGCAGTTCTTC.